This T cell receptor beta chain was sequenced for a study of blood T cells in healthy people across ages (dated by TCRdb to the mid-2010s). For the study in its entirety: In model experiments, roughly one uniquely barcoded TCR beta cDNA molecule per two T cells was captured by template switching. Four age groups were formed from the donors: young (average approximately 15 years), middle-aged (around 40), aged (roughly 59) and long-lived (around 80). Age-related changes in TCR beta repertoire diversity were measured in the study by deep sequencing normalized with unique cDNA molecular identifiers. The study analyzed two additional independent replicas of 1 million unique cDNA reads from the same blood draw for two donors, one aged 18 to 29 and one aged 80 or older.

The library was built by means of 5' RACE. Instrument used: Illumina HiSeq 2500. The second PCR ran for about 6 to 11 cycles and used a J-beta primer mix along with a sample-barcoded 5' primer. Each TCR beta cDNA molecule received a unique molecular identifier from a template-switch 5' adaptor carrying 12 random nucleotides. Each sample yielded at least 2.5 million CDR3-containing paired-end reads. First-strand cDNA was synthesized from all RNA with the Mint cDNA synthesis kit, primed by a TRBC-specific oligonucleotide. Following uracil-DNA glycosylase treatment, all cDNA underwent a first 18-cycle PCR with the universal primers M1SS and BC2_uni_R. In the paper's pipeline: Normalization of each sample was performed by random selection of 1 million high-quality reads, each carrying a distinct molecular identifier. Reads sharing molecular identifiers were discarded rather than binned into consensus sequences. MiTCR, run with a Q25 quality threshold and the strictest error-elimination algorithm, handled CDR3 identification, clonotype clustering and error correction. A nonparametric unseen species model with Euler transformation was used to estimate lower-bound total TCR beta diversity. Using fastp trimming at Q25 and MiXCR clonotype assembly, TCRdb reanalyzed the public sequencing data and kept in-frame beta chains. Rows matching on CDR3 protein sequence are summarized as one entry with the most common DNA and genes. What appears here as the V and J calls and clone size reflects TCRdb's work, not the paper's. The table for this sample lists hundreds of thousands of distinct CDR3 sequences; under 30% of them were counted only once. The top ten clonotypes cover just over 8.5% of the sample.

The donors were under 40 Caucasian individuals from Russia, aged roughly 6 to 90 years, who were systemically healthy. Each donor gave roughly 9 milliliters of peripheral blood, drawn into EDTA-treated Vacutainer tubes. Ficoll-Paque density-gradient centrifugation was used to isolate PBMCs, with at least 6 million per sample. Total RNA, at least 5.5 micrograms per sample, was extracted from PBMCs with Trizol reagent. For every donor, flow cytometry on a PBMC aliquot measured the percentage of naive CD45RAhigh/CD27high T cells. V and J lose 0 bases and 4 bases, and a span of 6 bases separates them. Taken from the germline V gene (reference sequence), the CDR1 and CDR2 loops are PRHDT and FYEKMQ. The CDR3 runs 14 residues from the cysteine to the phenylalanine. Only the CDR3 portion is preserved as DNA: 42 bases, with reading frame beginning at the first base. Concerning this clonotype itself: Its antigen is currently not known. Base-call qualities are not available, and no considerably larger clone is one nucleotide away.

Study-level results and caveats: Compared with the aged group, more naive CD4+ T cells, fewer expanded clones and increased TCR diversity were shown by the long-lived group, suggesting age selection. Because donor CMV infection status was unknown, age-related changes in expanded clonotypes were potentially confounded. Total diversity estimates from one million sequenced T cells were considered lower bounds and underestimates. Observed TCR beta diversity per million T cells fell roughly linearly with age, and a significant reduction was already apparent by age roughly 40. Because profiling used bulk unsorted PBMCs, naive and antigen-experienced compartments could not be compared conclusively. There was a strong correlation between observed TCR beta diversity and the percentage of naive T cells measured by flow cytometry.

This same sample was also taken into another study, of T cells of mothers and their children. The second study's authors report: Nine systemically healthy Caucasian individuals served as donors, namely three mothers together with their six children. cDNA synthesis consumed the entire amount of extracted RNA, loaded at roughly 1.5 ug RNA in each 15 ul reaction. Sample barcodes and 2-4 random nucleotides were added via the M1S primer in the second PCR. Over 8 million TCR beta CDR3 reads came from each mother, compared with roughly 2.8 million reads from each child. Thymic selection similarly shapes TCR recombination output in related and unrelated pairs, with minor effect from inherited differences. Normalized repertoire overlap was always found to be slightly, but never significantly, higher in related mother-child pairs than in unrelated mother-child pairs. No persistent microchimeric T cell clones were detected, at a sensitivity of approximately 100 clones per million clonotypes. The study used deep NGS to compare TCR beta repertoires of mothers and children, seeking features distinguishing related mother-child pairs from unrelated individuals. Mothers averaged around 43 +/- 4 years of age and children averaged around 10 +/- 4 years. After adapters were ligated using NEBNext reagents, the libraries underwent 100+100 nt paired-end sequencing on an Illumina HiSeq 2000. To avoid cross-contamination, the mother libraries and the child libraries were prepared a month apart and sequenced in separate runs. For each donor, somewhere between roughly 450,000 and 2,100,000 distinct TCR beta clonotypes were identified. Naive TCR beta clonotypes were estimated from low-frequency clonotypes matched to each donor's FACS-determined naive share, without sorting.

The chain is encoded by TRBV13 joined to TRBJ1-4, with the D gene not confidently named. Material: blood. The source of this sequence is a boy younger than 18 in good health. The CDR3 sequence is CASSLGPHNEKLFF. Read as DNA, the sequence is TGTGCCAGCAGCTTAGGCCCCCATAATGAAAAACTGTTTTTT.